The present T cell receptor (beta chain) was sequenced within a study of T cell responses to AZD1222 COVID-19 vaccine. Germline V gene sequence: CDR1 KGHSH, CDR2 LQKENI. Trimming took 6 bases from V and 5 from J, leaving 14 bases between them. There are 13 residues in the CDR3. A note on this clone: Its antigen is undetermined.

Study outcomes and limitations: The reported proportion of spike-specific TCRs targeting unmutated variant regions was nearly half. There were vaccine-associated CD4 TCRs across spike, dominant at 160-218 and 743-854. Seropositive at baseline were only a handful of AZD1222 recipients. White British people made up most donors, females outnumbered males, and clonal diversity was possibly underestimated.

This table comes from immunoSEQ multiplex PCR, and its TCRdb copy is limited to in-frame clones, with some not included. The sample records just over 150,000 clones, roughly nine tenths being singletons. This chain links TRBV18 with TRBJ2-7; D not certain. This clonotype originated in an adult who had recovered from COVID-19. Sequencing used peripheral blood, obtained after recovery from COVID-19. This CDR3 is CASSPSDGHEQYF. DNA for the CDR3: TGTGCCAGCTCCCCATCAGACGGGCACGAGCAGTACTTC.